The source of this T cell receptor (beta chain) is a study of human T cells and chemical hapten exposure. TCRdb passed the RACE reads through MiXCR, listing each CDR3 protein once. This sample has roughly 200,000 distinct CDR3 sequences, with around 22% found just once. Time point given: patch test 1, 2 weeks after DPC sensitization. The treatment: therapeutic diphenylcyclopropenone sensitization with weekly scalp DPC. General observations from the study: The formation of large CDR3 similarity clusters by expanded TCRs significantly exceeded that of controls. More PT1 expanded TCRs went with higher patch test scores.

This clonotype was detected a few times. Its antigen is as yet unknown. The CDR3 loop spans 14 amino acids. Germline assignment: CDR1 MNHEY and CDR2 SVGAGI. J lost 6 bases, V lost 8 bases, and 11 bases had no gene match. V gene TRBV6-5 combines with J gene TRBJ1-1; 8 nucleotides match TRBD1. Specimen: whole blood, collected in connection with sensitization to the hapten diphenylcyclopropenone (DPC). The sequence was collected from a woman in her 50s with alopecia areata. Some clones in this sample may be carry-over from other donors' samples. The CDR3 reads CASGTLDRVAEAFF. CDR3 bases: TGTGCCAGCGGGACATTGGACAGGGTCGCTGAAGCTTTCTTT.